This T cell receptor (beta chain) was documented in a study of post-analysis software for immune sequencing data (dated by TCRdb to between 2014 and 2017). Looking at the study overall: Relapsing-remitting, secondary progressive and progressive-relapsing multiple sclerosis were recorded as disease courses, and subtype annotation was lacking for some patients. A subset of samples was prepared in parallel using single-end sample barcoding, then pooled and co-amplified after Illumina adapter ligation. Patient repertoires were compared against ten to twelve previously published healthy control repertoires from donors aged about 6 to 26 years. Results the study describes overall, beyond this receptor: Multiple sclerosis patients had significantly lower normalized Chao1 diversity than controls, a result that suggests substantial peripheral T-cell clonal expansion. The control group was slightly older than the multiple sclerosis patient group. Direct clustering with F measure showed strong co-clustering of samples prepared in the same batch, prompting a batch-effect correction.

Libraries came from PCR. Sequencing was performed on an Illumina HiSeq 2500. To reduce PCR and sequencing biases, unique molecular identifiers were incorporated into the TCR beta cDNA libraries. Every 1 to 10 million input T cells yielded approximately 500,000 cDNA molecules, meaning each molecule approximated one T cell. The patient libraries were prepared and sequenced using the same protocol as the earlier healthy control dataset. Within a given batch, samples were prepared together, multiplexed and sequenced on the same HiSeq lane. Per the authors' processing: Raw barcoded reads were processed with MIGEC, and single-read molecular identifier groups were discarded before consensus assembly and CDR3 extraction. VDJtools was used for post-analysis of the clonotype tables, and diversity was normalized by down-sampling every dataset to the size of the smallest sample. Repertoire overlap clustering matched CDR3 amino acid but not nucleotide sequences to correct batch-related cross-sample contamination. TCRdb trimmed public reads at Q25 via fastp, called clones via MiXCR and kept in-frame beta chains. Here each entry gathers all rows of one CDR3 protein and keeps the most common genes and DNA. For this entry, the V and J calls and clone size follow TCRdb and not the study's own pipeline. The sample table contains some 890,000 distinct CDR3 sequences; only one count was recorded for around 50% of them. Clones ranked in the top ten supply 4.6% of the sample.

Comments on this clonotype: The clone's antigen remains unknown. Base-call qualities are not available, and no considerably larger clone is one nucleotide away.

To demonstrate the VDJtools post-analysis software, TCR beta repertoires were profiled from the peripheral blood of about 13 young patients with multiple sclerosis. The patients with multiple sclerosis were children and adolescents between about 6 and 17 years of age. This TCR derives from a girl between 10 and 17 years old with multiple sclerosis. The sample taken for sequencing was blood.

The CDR3 region reads CASSPLGSGHGIQYF. The base sequence is TGTGCCAGCAGTCCGCTCGGTAGCGGACATGGCATTCAGTACTTC. Recombination joined TRBV12-3 or TRBV12-4 with TRBJ2-4; the D gene is perhaps TRBD2, from 6 matching bases. V is shortened by 5 bases, J by 9 bases, and the region joining them spans 20 bases. Inclusive of the bounding cysteine and phenylalanine, the CDR3 is 15 residues long. Just CDR3 DNA is preserved here, 45 bases in frame from base 1.